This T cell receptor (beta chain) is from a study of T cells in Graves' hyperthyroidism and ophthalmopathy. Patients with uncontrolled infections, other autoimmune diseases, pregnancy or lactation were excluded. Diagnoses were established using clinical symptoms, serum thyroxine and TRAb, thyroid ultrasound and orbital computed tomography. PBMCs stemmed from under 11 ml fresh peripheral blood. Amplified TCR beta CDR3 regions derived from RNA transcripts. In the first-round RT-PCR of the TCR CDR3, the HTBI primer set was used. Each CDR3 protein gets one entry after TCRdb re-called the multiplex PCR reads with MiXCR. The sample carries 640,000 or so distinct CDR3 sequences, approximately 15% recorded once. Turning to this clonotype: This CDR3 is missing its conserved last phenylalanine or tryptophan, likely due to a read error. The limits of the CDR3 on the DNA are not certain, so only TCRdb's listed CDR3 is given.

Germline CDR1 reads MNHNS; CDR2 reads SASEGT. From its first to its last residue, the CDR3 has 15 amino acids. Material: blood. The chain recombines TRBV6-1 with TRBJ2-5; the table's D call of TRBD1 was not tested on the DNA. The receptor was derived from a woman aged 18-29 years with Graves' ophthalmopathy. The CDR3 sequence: CASSRRQGTQETLYL.